This record looks at one TCR beta chain sequence and its context. Its antigen is unknown. Assay used: immunoSEQ multiplex PCR; TCRdb lists only in-frame clones, some missing. The sample has thousands of clones; approximately 72% are singletons. V was trimmed by 3 bases and J by 0 bases, leaving 11 bases between them. Germline-derived CDR1 and CDR2 are KGHSY and FQNENV. CDR3 length: 15 residues. This entry comes from a study of chemoradiotherapy in HPV16-positive cancers. Study-wide points: HPV-responsive T-cell expansion during chemoradiotherapy was linked to improved recurrence-free survival in HPV16-positive patients.

The chain is built from TRBV16 and TRBJ1-2; D gene ambiguous. This TCR came from a human donor with HPV-associated anogenital cancer. Sample: tumor tissue, taken from a patient who underwent chemoradiotherapy. CDR3 bases: TGTGCCAGCAGCCAGTCCGGGAAAGCTAACTATGGCTACACCTTC. This sequence encodes CASSQSGKANYGYTF.